Listed here are 24 T cell receptor beta chains from one sample, sequenced in a study of T cells in Graves' hyperthyroidism and ophthalmopathy. RNA transcripts served as the template for amplifying TCR beta CDR3 regions. First-round RT-PCR of the TCR CDR3 relied on the HTBI primer set. Using its own MiXCR run on the multiplex PCR reads, TCRdb lists one record per CDR3 protein. The data contain hundreds of thousands of distinct CDR3 sequences, approximately 36% of them singletons. Material: blood. These receptors were obtained from a woman aged 40 to 50 with Graves' hyperthyroidism.

The chain has TRBV24-1 and TRBJ2-2; TRBD2 matches at 8 bases. Germline V gene sequence: CDR1 KGHDR, CDR2 SFDVKD. This CDR3 is 19 amino acids long. V was clipped by 1 base and J by 4 bases; unmatched bases: 13. The CDR3 nucleotides read TGTGCCACCAGTGATTTTACGACCAGCGGGAGTAGTGGCACCGGGGAGCTGTTTTTT. As protein: CATSDFTTSGSSGTGELFF.

This clonotype was recorded many times. The V call is TRBV20-1, the J call TRBJ1-2; D is unclear. The CDR3 is 14 residues long. CDR1 DFQATT and CDR2 SNEGSKA come from the germline V gene (reference sequence). The V end lost 0 bases, the J end lost 4 bases, and 12 bases lay between the germline ends. CDR3 in amino acids: CSARDGQASYGYTF. In DNA form, the CDR3 reads TGCAGTGCTAGAGATGGGCAGGCGAGCTATGGCTACACCTTC.

This clonotype was counted between two and nine times. The chain carries TRBV7-2 and TRBJ2-1, with a weak D call TRBD1 (6 bases). Germline CDR1 and CDR2: SGHTA and FQGNSA. Trimming left V 7 bases short and J 8 bases short, with 21 bases between. This CDR3 region has 15 residues. The DNA of the CDR3 is TGTGCCAGCACCGAAAGAGGACAGAGGTTCTATGAGCAGTTCTTC. This gives the protein CASTERGQRFYEQFF. The variable domain in full, completed from reference TRBV7-2 and TRBJ2-1, reads GAGVSQSPSNKVTEKGKDVELRCDPISGHTALYWYRQSLGQGLEFLIYFQGNSAPDKSGLPSDRFSAERTGGSVSTLTIQRTQQEDSAVYLCASTERGQRFYEQFFGPGTRLTVL.

This clonotype was detected many times. Written as DNA, the CDR3 is TGTGCCACCAGTGATGGGGGGAGCTACACCGGGGAGCTGTTTTTT. Amino acid sequence: CATSDGGSYTGELFF. The chain uses TRBV24-1 and TRBJ2-2, with a weak D call TRBD2 (6 bases). The CDR3 consists of 15 residues. CDR1 KGHDR and CDR2 SFDVKD come from the germline V gene. The V end lost 3 bases, the J end lost 3 bases, and 10 bases lay between the germline ends.

This clonotype showed up many times. CDR3 nucleotide sequence: TGTGCCAGTAGCGAACCACAGGGTATCCCTGAAGCTTTCTTT. This codes for CASSEPQGIPEAFF. The V and J genes are TRBV19 and TRBJ1-1, with a tentative D call TRBD1 (6 bases). The CDR3 runs 14 residues. V lost 6 bases and J 6 bases, leaving 17 bases between the germline ends. The germline V gene has CDR1 LNHDA and CDR2 SQIVND (reference sequence). Complete variable domain (other parts from reference TRBV19 and TRBJ1-1): DGGITQSPKYLFRKEGQNVTLSCEQNLNHDAMYWYRQDPGQGLRLIYYSQIVNDFQKGDIAEGYSVSREKKESFPLTVTSAQKNPTAFYLCASSEPQGIPEAFFGQGTRLTVV.

In its sample, this clonotype was seen a few times. The chain recombines TRBV11-2 with TRBJ1-1; 9 bases align to TRBD1. Germline assignment: CDR1 SGHAT and CDR2 FQNNGV. CDR3 length: 16 residues. J was trimmed by 6 bases and V by 0 bases; bases with no gene match: 8. The CDR3 here is CASSLEGTGGASEAFF. In nucleotides, the CDR3 is TGTGCCAGCAGCTTAGAGGGTACAGGGGGCGCTTCTGAAGCTTTCTTT.

The J gene is TRBJ2-1, the V gene TRBV29-1; TRBD2 matches 8 bases. V was clipped by 4 bases and J by 7 bases; unmatched bases: 3. The CDR3 totals 12 residues. Germline CDR1 is SQVTM and CDR2 is ANQGSEA. The CDR3 here is CSVGSGSNEQFF. Written as DNA, the CDR3 is TGCAGCGTTGGGAGCGGGAGTAATGAGCAGTTCTTC.

The rearrangement joins TRBV29-1 to TRBJ2-7, with D perhaps matching TRBD2 (5 bases). CDR3 size: 13 residues. Germline loops: CDR1 SQVTM, CDR2 ANQGSEA. Trimming took 8 bases from V and 0 from J, leaving 14 bases between them. The CDR3 reads CSSGSGNSYEQYF. The CDR3 nucleotides read TGCAGCTCGGGGTCGGGGAACTCCTACGAGCAGTACTTC.

The table lists this clonotype with many counts. The chain recombines TRBV20-1 with TRBJ1-1; TRBD1 is a possible D gene (5 bases). V lost 5 bases and J 5 bases, leaving 21 bases between the germline ends. CDR1 and CDR2 (germline): DFQATT, SNEGSKA (reference sequence). This CDR3 comprises 15 residues. The chain's CDR3 is CSAYGTGLGRTEAFF. CDR3 DNA: TGCAGTGCTTACGGGACTGGACTCGGGCGGACTGAAGCTTTCTTT.

This clonotype was seen at least ten times. The genes are TRBV9 and TRBJ2-5; D is tentatively TRBD1 or TRBD2 (6 bases each). V gave up 7 bases and J gave up 4 bases, with 14 bases separating them. There are 13 residues in the CDR3. Per germline, CDR1 SGDLS and CDR2 YYNGEE. Here the CDR3 DNA reads TGTGCCAGCCGGGGGCAGGTTGGAGAGACCCAGTACTTC. This encodes CASRGQVGETQYF.

This clonotype was recorded many times. The rearrangement joins TRBV11-1 to TRBJ2-5; a possible D gene is TRBD1 (6 bases). The germline V gene has CDR1 SGHAT and CDR2 FQDESV (reference sequence). CDR3 size: 12 residues. With 5 bases removed from V and 5 bases from J, the gap between germline ends came to 9 bases. CDR3 nucleotide sequence: TGTGCCAGCAGCGGACAGTGGGAGACCCAGTACTTC. Protein: CASSGQWETQYF.

This clonotype has only one observation. This sequence joins TRBV12-3 or TRBV12-4 and TRBJ2-3; TRBD2 might be the D (5 bases). The CDR3 runs to 13 residues. V lost 6 bases and J 2 bases, leaving 9 bases between the germline ends. The CDR3, as DNA: TGTGCCAGCAGCAGAGGGCTCACAGATACGCAGTATTTT. This gives the protein CASSRGLTDTQYF.

This clonotype was detected many times. The rearrangement joins TRBV2 to TRBJ1-1; D unresolved. Trimming removed 2 bases at V and 1 base at J, with 11 bases between. The CDR3 is 15 amino acids. Germline V gene lookup returns CDR1 SNHLY and CDR2 FYNNEI. The CDR3 region has the DNA TGTGCCAGCAGTGAACCCAGCGGGTCGAACACTGAAGCTTTCTTT. Protein product: CASSEPSGSNTEAFF.

This chain joins TRBV12-5 and TRBJ1-1, with TRBD1 matching 7 bases. The CDR3 runs to 17 residues. CDR1 LGHNT and CDR2 FRNRAP come from the germline V gene. Trimming removed 0 bases from V and 10 bases from J; junction bases left unmatched: 17. CDR3 DNA: TGTGCTAGTGGTTTGGTAAGTCCGGCGGGACAGCTTAAAGGAGCTTTCTTT. Translation gives CASGLVSPAGQLKGAFF.

On this clonotype: A much larger clonotype is one base distant, so this may be a read error. This likely comes from a read error, as the CDR3 has no conserved phenylalanine or tryptophan at its end. The V gene is TRBV7-9, the J gene TRBJ2-5, with 8 bases that match TRBD1. Trimming took 2 bases from V and 3 from J; bases not matched to a gene: 2. The CDR3 is 14 amino acids. CDR1 and CDR2 (germline): SEHNR, FQNEAQ (reference sequence). The CDR3 bases are TGTGCCAGCAGCTTACAGGGGGCGAAAGAGACCCAGTACTCC. Amino acids: CASSLQGAKETQYS.

This clonotype was detected once. This sequence joins TRBV6-5 and TRBJ2-7, with D uncertain. The CDR3 has 14 amino acids. Trimming took off 4 bases at V and 2 bases at J, with 12 bases between the two ends. CDR1 is MNHEY, CDR2 SVGAGI, per germline. CDR3 sequence: CASSLGPIAYEQYF. The CDR3 region has the DNA TGTGCCAGCAGTTTAGGGCCTATCGCCTACGAGCAGTACTTC.

This clonotype was recorded at least ten times. The chain recombines TRBV7-9 with TRBJ2-7, with a weak D call TRBD1 (6 bases). V was cut by 4 bases and J by 3 bases, with 13 bases left in between. The germline V gene encodes CDR1 SEHNR and CDR2 FQNEAQ (reference sequence). The CDR3 is 14 residues long. The CDR3 spells CASSSRDKNYEQYF. CDR3 coding DNA: TGTGCCAGCAGCTCCCGGGACAAGAACTACGAGCAGTACTTC.

V and J are TRBV7-2 and TRBJ2-1, with TRBD1 as a possible D gene (7 bases). With 5 bases removed from V and 8 bases from J, the gap between germline ends came to 16 bases. The germline V gene encodes CDR1 SGHTA and CDR2 FQGNSA. The CDR3 has 14 amino acids. The CDR3 spells CASSTRTRGDEQFF. The CDR3 nucleotides are TGTGCCAGCAGCACCCGGACCAGGGGGGATGAGCAGTTCTTC. The full variable domain, rest sourced from reference TRBV7-2 and TRBJ2-1, is GAGVSQSPSNKVTEKGKDVELRCDPISGHTALYWYRQSLGQGLEFLIYFQGNSAPDKSGLPSDRFSAERTGGSVSTLTIQRTQQEDSAVYLCASSTRTRGDEQFFGPGTRLTVL.

As regards this clonotype: This could be a read error, since a much larger clone is one nucleotide away. The J gene is TRBJ1-1, the V gene TRBV12-3 or TRBV12-4; no firm D call. The CDR3 spans 14 residues. The chain's CDR3 is CASSVGVLNTEALF. CDR3 nucleotides: TGTGCCAGCAGCGTAGGCGTCTTGAACACTGAAGCTCTCTTT.

There are many counts of this clonotype. The rearrangement uses TRBV5-6 and TRBJ2-7; TRBD1 matches at 7 bases. Germline V gene lookup returns CDR1 SGHDT and CDR2 YYEEEE. Unmatched junction bases numbered 8, after V lost 4 bases and J lost 7 bases. The CDR3 runs to 13 residues. The CDR3 is CASSPTGWNEQYF. CDR3 sequence (DNA): TGTGCCAGCAGCCCGACAGGGTGGAATGAGCAGTACTTC.

The chain combines TRBV7-2 with TRBJ1-5; D perhaps matches TRBD1 (5 bases). CDR3 size: 13 residues. V lost 6 bases to trimming and J lost 9 bases, with 15 bases between them. Germline assignment: CDR1 SGHTA and CDR2 FQGNSA. CDR3 nucleotide sequence: TGTGCCAGCAGTCTTAACCCCGGGGCGCCCCAGCATTTT. The encoded protein is CASSLNPGAPQHF.

This sequence joins TRBV5-1 and TRBJ2-2; D may correspond to TRBD1 or TRBD2 (5 bases each). The germline V gene encodes CDR1 SGHRS and CDR2 YFSETQ. Trimming shortened V by 0 bases and J by 4 bases, and 10 bases separated the two germline ends. The CDR3 loop spans 15 amino acids. The CDR3 DNA follows: TGCGCCAGCAGCTTGGCGGGGCAGCCCACCGGGGAGCTGTTTTTT. Translation gives CASSLAGQPTGELFF. The variable domain in full, with the rest retrieved from reference TRBV5-1 and TRBJ2-2, is KAGVTQTPRYLIKTRGQQVTLSCSPISGHRSVSWYQQTPGQGLQFLFEYFSETQRNKGNFPGRFSGRQFSNSRSEMNVSTLELGDSALYLCASSLAGQPTGELFFGEGSRLTVL.

This chain uses TRBV7-6 with TRBJ2-7, with TRBD2 as a possible D gene (6 bases). Between the trimmed V and J ends, which lost 9 bases and 6 bases, there was a span of 21 bases. The CDR3 has 14 residues. Germline CDR1 SGHVS, CDR2 FNYEAQ. CDR3 sequence (DNA): TGTGCCAGTAGAACCTCCGGGACTGCAACCGAGCAGTACTTC. Translating gives CASRTSGTATEQYF. Together with reference TRBV7-6 and TRBJ2-7, the CDR3 gives the full variable domain: GAGVSQSPRYKVTKRGQDVALRCDPISGHVSLYWYRQALGQGPEFLTYFNYEAQQDKSGLPNDRFSAERPEGSISTLTIQRTEQRDSAMYRCASRTSGTATEQYFGPGTRLTVT.

With regard to this clonotype: A much larger clone differs from this one at a single base, so this may be a read error. This sequence joins TRBV7-8 and TRBJ1-1; 9 bases fit TRBD1. Trimming cost V 5 bases and J 3 bases; bases outside gene matches: 4. In germline, CDR1 is SGHVS, CDR2 FQNEAQ. This CDR3 region has 14 residues. CDR3 residues: CASSRTGDHTEAFF. DNA for the CDR3: TGTGCCAGCAGCCGGACAGGGGACCACACTGAAGCTTTCTTT.